This TCR beta chain came from a study of technical replicates of blood from a handful of donors. V was pared by 3 bases and J by 8 bases, with 9 bases of the junction left unmatched. Germline V CDR1 and CDR2: SGDLS, YYNGEE. This CDR3 region has 15 residues. Sequencing was performed with immunoSEQ multiplex PCR; in TCRdb, only in-frame clones are kept and a portion is missing. The repertoire holds about 73,000 clones, with roughly 93% as singletons. The sequencing input was T cells isolated from PBMCs. The receptor comes from a human donor in good health. The V and J genes are TRBV9 and TRBJ2-1, with 9 positions matching TRBD2. The CDR3: CASSDPGTSSHEQFF. CDR3 bases: TGTGCCAGCAGCGACCCCGGGACTAGCTCCCATGAGCAGTTCTTC.